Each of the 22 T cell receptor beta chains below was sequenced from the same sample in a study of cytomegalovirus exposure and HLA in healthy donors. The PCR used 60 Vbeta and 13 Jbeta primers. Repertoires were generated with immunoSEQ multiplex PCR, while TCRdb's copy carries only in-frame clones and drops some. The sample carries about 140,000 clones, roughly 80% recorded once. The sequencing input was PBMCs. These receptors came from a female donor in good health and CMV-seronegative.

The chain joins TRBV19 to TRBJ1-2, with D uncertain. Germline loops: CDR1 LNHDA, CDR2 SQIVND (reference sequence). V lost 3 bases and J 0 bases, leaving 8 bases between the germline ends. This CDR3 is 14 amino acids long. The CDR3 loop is CASSIAGSNYGYTF. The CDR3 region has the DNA TGTGCCAGTAGTATCGCCGGTTCTAACTATGGCTACACCTTC.

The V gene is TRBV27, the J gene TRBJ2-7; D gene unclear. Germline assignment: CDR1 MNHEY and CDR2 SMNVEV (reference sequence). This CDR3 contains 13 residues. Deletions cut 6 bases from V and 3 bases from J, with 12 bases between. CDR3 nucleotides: TGTGCCAGCAGCTCCTCGGGTAGCTACGAGCAGTACTTC. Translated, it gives CASSSSGSYEQYF.

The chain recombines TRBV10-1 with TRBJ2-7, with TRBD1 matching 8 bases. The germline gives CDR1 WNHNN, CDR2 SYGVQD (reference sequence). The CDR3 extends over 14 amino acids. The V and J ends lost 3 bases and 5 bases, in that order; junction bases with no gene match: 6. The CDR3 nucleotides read TGCGCCAGCAGTGAAGGACAGGGAATCCACGAGCAGTACTTC. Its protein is CASSEGQGIHEQYF.

The CDR3 DNA reads TGCGCCAGCAGCTTGGGAATTGGGCAGGGGGCCGGGGAGCAGTACTTC. It yields the protein CASSLGIGQGAGEQYF. The chain combines TRBV5-1 with TRBJ2-7; TRBD1 agrees at 8 bases. Germline loops: CDR1 SGHRS, CDR2 YFSETQ. This CDR3 comprises 16 residues. Losses at the gene ends were 0 bases for V and 7 bases for J; bases not matched to a gene: 12.

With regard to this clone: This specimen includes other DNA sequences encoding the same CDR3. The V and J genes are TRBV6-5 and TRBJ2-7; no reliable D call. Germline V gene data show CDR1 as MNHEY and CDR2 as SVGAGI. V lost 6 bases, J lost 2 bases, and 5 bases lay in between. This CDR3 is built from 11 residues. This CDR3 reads CASSDTYEQYF. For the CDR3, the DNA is TGTGCCAGCAGCGACACCTACGAGCAGTACTTC.

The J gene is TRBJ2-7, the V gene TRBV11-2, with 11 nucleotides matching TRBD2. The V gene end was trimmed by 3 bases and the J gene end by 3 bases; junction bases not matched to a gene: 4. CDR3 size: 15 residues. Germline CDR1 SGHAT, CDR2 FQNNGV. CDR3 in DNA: TGTGCCAGCAGCTTCCCCGGGACTAGCGGCTACGAGCAGTACTTC. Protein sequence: CASSFPGTSGYEQYF.

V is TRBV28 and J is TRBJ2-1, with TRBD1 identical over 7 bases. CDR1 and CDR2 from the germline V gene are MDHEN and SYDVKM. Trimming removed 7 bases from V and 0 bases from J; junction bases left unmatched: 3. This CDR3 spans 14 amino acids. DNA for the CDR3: TGTGCCAGCACCGGGACAGCCTCCTACAATGAGCAGTTCTTC. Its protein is CASTGTASYNEQFF.

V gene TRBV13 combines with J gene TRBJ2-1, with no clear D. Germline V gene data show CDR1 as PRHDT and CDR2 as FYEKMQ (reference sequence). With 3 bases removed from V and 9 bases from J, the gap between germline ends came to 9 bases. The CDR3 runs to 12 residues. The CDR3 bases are TGTGCCAGCAGCTTGAGTCCCGTTGAGCAGTTCTTC. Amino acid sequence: CASSLSPVEQFF.

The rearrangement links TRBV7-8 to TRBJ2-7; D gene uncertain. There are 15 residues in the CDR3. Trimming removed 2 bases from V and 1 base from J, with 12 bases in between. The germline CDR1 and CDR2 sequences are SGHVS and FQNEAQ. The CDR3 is CASSLHRGPSYEQYF. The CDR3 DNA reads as TGTGCCAGCAGCTTACATAGAGGTCCGTCCTACGAGCAGTACTTC.

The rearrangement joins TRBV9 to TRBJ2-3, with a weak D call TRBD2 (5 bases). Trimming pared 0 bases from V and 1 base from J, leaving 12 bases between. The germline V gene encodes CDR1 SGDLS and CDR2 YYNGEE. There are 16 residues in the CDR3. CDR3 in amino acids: CASSVVVGVGTDTQYF. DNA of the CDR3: TGTGCCAGCAGCGTAGTAGTGGGAGTTGGCACAGATACGCAGTATTTT.

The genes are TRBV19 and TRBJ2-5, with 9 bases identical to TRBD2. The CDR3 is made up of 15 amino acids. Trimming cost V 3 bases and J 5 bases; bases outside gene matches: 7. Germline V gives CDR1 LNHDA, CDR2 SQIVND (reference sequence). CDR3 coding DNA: TGTGCCAGTAGTATGGAAGCGGGAGGTTGGGAGACCCAGTACTTC. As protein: CASSMEAGGWETQYF. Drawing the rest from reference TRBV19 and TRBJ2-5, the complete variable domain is DGGITQSPKYLFRKEGQNVTLSCEQNLNHDAMYWYRQDPGQGLRLIYYSQIVNDFQKGDIAEGYSVSREKKESFPLTVTSAQKNPTAFYLCASSMEAGGWETQYFGPGTRLLVL.

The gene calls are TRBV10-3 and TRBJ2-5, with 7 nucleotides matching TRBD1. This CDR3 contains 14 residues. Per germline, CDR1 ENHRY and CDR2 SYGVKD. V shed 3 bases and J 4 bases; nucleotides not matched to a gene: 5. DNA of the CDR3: TGTGCCATCAGTGACCTAACAGGGGCAGAGACCCAGTACTTC. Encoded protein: CAISDLTGAETQYF.

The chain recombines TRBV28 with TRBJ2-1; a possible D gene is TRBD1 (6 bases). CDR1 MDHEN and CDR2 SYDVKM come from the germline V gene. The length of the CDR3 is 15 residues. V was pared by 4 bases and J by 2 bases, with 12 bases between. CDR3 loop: CASSYTGSPYNEQFF. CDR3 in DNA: TGTGCCAGCAGTTATACAGGGTCCCCCTACAATGAGCAGTTCTTC.

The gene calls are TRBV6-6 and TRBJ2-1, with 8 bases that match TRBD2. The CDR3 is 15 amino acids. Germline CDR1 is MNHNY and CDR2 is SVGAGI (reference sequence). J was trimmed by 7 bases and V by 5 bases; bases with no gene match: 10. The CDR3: CASSPGTSWKNEQFF. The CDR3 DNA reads TGTGCCAGCAGTCCTGGGACTAGTTGGAAGAATGAGCAGTTCTTC.

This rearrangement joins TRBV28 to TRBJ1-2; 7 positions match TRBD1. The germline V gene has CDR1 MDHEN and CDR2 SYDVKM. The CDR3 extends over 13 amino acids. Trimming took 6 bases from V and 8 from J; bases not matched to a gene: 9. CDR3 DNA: TGTGCCAGCAGCTCCCCGGACAGGCCGGGCTACACCTTC. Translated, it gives CASSSPDRPGYTF.

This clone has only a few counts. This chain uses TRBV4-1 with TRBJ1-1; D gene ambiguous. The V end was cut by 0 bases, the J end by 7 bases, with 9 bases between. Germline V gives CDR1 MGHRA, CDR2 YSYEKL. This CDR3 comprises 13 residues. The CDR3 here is CASSQDHGSEAFF. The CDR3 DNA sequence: TGCGCCAGCAGCCAAGATCACGGGAGTGAAGCTTTCTTT.

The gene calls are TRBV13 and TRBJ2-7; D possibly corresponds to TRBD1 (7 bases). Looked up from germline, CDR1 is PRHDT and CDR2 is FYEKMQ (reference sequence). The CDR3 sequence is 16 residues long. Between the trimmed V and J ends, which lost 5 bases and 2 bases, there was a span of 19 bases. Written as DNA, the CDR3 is TGTGCCAGCAGCCCAGGGCAGGCGGGGACAGCCTACGAGCAGTACTTC. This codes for CASSPGQAGTAYEQYF.

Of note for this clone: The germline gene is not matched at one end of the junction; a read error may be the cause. CDR3 residues: CSSSFVGLAGVNEQFF. For the CDR3, the DNA is TGTTCCAGCAGCTTTGTTGGGCTAGCGGGAGTCAATGAGCAGTTCTTC. The chain carries TRBV7-9 and TRBJ2-1, with 10 bases lining up with TRBD2. Germline V lookup: CDR1 SEHNR, CDR2 FQNEAQ (reference sequence). The CDR3 covers 16 residues.

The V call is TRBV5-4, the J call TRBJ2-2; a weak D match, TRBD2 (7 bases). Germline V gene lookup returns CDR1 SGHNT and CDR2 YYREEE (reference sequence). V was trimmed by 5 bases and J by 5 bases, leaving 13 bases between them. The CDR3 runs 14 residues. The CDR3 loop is CASRERGGTGELFF. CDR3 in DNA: TGTGCCAGCAGAGAGAGGGGGGGGACCGGGGAGCTGTTTTTT.

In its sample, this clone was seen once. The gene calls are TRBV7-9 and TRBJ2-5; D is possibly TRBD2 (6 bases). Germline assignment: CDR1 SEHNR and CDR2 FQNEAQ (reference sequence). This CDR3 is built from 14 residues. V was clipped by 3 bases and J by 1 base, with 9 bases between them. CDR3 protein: CASSFQEGQETQYF. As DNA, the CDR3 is TGTGCCAGCAGCTTTCAGGAGGGCCAAGAGACCCAGTACTTC. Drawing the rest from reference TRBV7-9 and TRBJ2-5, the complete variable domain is DTGVSQNPRHKITKRGQNVTFRCDPISEHNRLYWYRQTLGQGPEFLTYFQNEAQLEKSRLLSDRFSAERPKGSFSTLEIQRTEQGDSAMYLCASSFQEGQETQYFGPGTRLLVL.

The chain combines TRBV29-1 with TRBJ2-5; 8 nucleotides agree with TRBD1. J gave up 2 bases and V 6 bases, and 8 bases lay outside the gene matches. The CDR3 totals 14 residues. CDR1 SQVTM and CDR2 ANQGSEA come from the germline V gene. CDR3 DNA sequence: TGCAGCGTCCGGACAGGGTTAAGTCAAGAGACCCAGTACTTC. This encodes CSVRTGLSQETQYF.

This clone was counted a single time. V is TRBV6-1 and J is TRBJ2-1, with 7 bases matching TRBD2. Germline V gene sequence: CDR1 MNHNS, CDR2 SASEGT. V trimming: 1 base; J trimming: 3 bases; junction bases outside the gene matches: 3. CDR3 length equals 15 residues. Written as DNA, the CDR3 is TGTGCCAGCAGTGAAGGGGCGGGAGTCTACAATGAGCAGTTCTTC. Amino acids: CASSEGAGVYNEQFF.